The source of this TCR beta chain is a study of blood T cell repertoires in COVID-19. Produced via immunoSEQ multiplex PCR; TCRdb's table is partial and in-frame only. This sample carries approximately 25,000 clones, roughly 79% of them seen once, and the ten largest clones take less than 8.5%. Sample: peripheral blood. The receptor comes from a man aged 50 to 59 with COVID-19, enrolled during active disease.

CDR3 region: CASSYSVRGGNTIYF. CDR3 DNA: TGTGCCAGCAGTTACTCGGTCAGGGGAGGAAACACCATATATTTT. V gene TRBV6-5 combines with J gene TRBJ1-3; D possibly corresponds to TRBD1 (6 bases). The CDR3 runs to 15 residues. Germline assignment: CDR1 MNHEY and CDR2 SVGAGI. V shed 0 bases and J shed 4 bases, with 10 bases lying between them.